These T cell receptor beta chains were read from a single sample in a study of cytomegalovirus exposure and HLA in healthy donors. Clones were read by immunoSEQ multiplex PCR, and TCRdb kept only the in-frame ones, dropping some. The repertoire has over 130,000 clones, around 75% of them found once; the top ten carry 1.5% to 2%. The sequencing input was PBMCs. The receptors here all came from a woman aged 25 to 39 in good health and CMV-seronegative. Both conserved end residues are part of each CDR3. The D gene is left open where the match is weak. A row's size may be missing; if present it is once, few, many or a size class.

>TRBV5-4|TRBJ1-5|.|.
TGTGCCAGCAGCTTGATTGGCAGGGGAGGGGATAGCAATCAGCCCCAGCATTTT
CASSLIGRGGDSNQPQHF
>TRBV6-1|TRBJ1-2|.|.
TGTGCCAGCAGTGTGGCCCTCTATGGCTACACCTTC
CASSVALYGYTF
>TRBV25-1|TRBJ2-3|.|.
TGTGCCAGCAAAAGAGGATACGGGGGTAGCACAGATACGCAGTATTTT
CASKRGYGGSTDTQYF
>TRBV7-3|TRBJ2-3|TRBD2|.
TGTGCCAGCAGCCCTGGCGGGGGGGTCACAGATACGCAGTATTTT
CASSPGGGVTDTQYF
>TRBV5-1|TRBJ2-3|TRBD2|.
TGCGCCAGCAAAAATAGCGGGAGGGGCACAGATACGCAGTATTTT
CASKNSGRGTDTQYF
>TRBV5-1|TRBJ2-3|TRBD2|few
TGCGCCAGCAGCTTGACCGGGACTAGCGGGAGGAGCACAGATACGCAGTATTTT
CASSLTGTSGRSTDTQYF
>TRBV27|TRBJ2-5|TRBD1|.
TGTGCCAGCAGGCGGACCGGGACAGGGATTGCCGAGACCCAGTACTTC
CASRRTGTGIAETQYF
>TRBV7-2|TRBJ1-6|.|few
TGTGCCAGCAGCTTAAGGTGGGAGCTCAGTTCACCCCTCCACTTT
CASSLRWELSSPLHF
>TRBV7-9|TRBJ1-2|TRBD1|.
TGTGCCAGCAGCCGCCCCGACAGGGCCTATGGCTACACCTTC
CASSRPDRAYGYTF
>TRBV7-9|TRBJ1-5|TRBD1|.
TGTGCCAGCAGCTTGGCCCTGACAGGGGTAGGTCAGCCCCAGCATTTT
CASSLALTGVGQPQHF
>TRBV28|TRBJ2-2|TRBD2|.
TGTGCCAGCAGTTCCGCCGGGACTAGCGGAGAGACCGGGGAGCTGTTTTTT
CASSSAGTSGETGELFF
>TRBV6-5|TRBJ2-7|.|.
TGTGCCAGCAGTGAAGCCGTCGGGGGGCAGTACTTC
CASSEAVGGQYF
>TRBV28|TRBJ2-3|TRBD2|.
TGTGCCAGCAGTCCCCCCGGACTAGCGGGAGGAAGCACAGATACGCAGTATTTT
CASSPPGLAGGSTDTQYF
>TRBV6-5|TRBJ2-1|TRBD1|.
TGTGCCAGCATTGGGGACAGTGCGGAGCAGTTCTTC
CASIGDSAEQFF
>TRBV9|TRBJ2-1|TRBD2|few
TGTGCCAGCAGCGTCTCCCTGGGGGGGGACAATGAGCAGTTCTTC
CASSVSLGGDNEQFF
>TRBV4-1|TRBJ2-1|.|.
TGCGCCAGCAGCCAGCGGGGCAATGAGCAGTTCTTC
CASSQRGNEQFF
>TRBV4-2|TRBJ2-3|TRBD2|.
TGTGCCAGCAGCCAATTAAGCGGGAGGCAGGCAGATACGCAGTATTTT
CASSQLSGRQADTQYF
>TRBV6-1|TRBJ1-1|.|.
TGTGCCAGCAGGAGGCACGTGAACACTGAAGCTTTCTTT
CASRRHVNTEAFF
>TRBV5-1|TRBJ2-3|.|.
TGCGCCAGCAGCTCGGAGGCAGATACGCAGTATTTT
CASSSEADTQYF
>TRBV13|TRBJ2-1|.|few
TGTGCCAGCAGCTTGAGTGGCGGGATGGAGTTCTTC
CASSLSGGMEFF
>TRBV19|TRBJ2-1|.|few
TGTGCCAGTACCCTAGGCGGGCCGTACAATGAGCAGTTCTTC
CASTLGGPYNEQFF
>TRBV28|TRBJ2-2|TRBD1|.
TGTGCCAGCAGTTCAGGACAGGGTCAAGCCGGGGAGCTGTTTTTT
CASSSGQGQAGELFF
>TRBV10-3|TRBJ2-7|TRBD2|.
TGTGCCATCAGTGACCCTCATGCGGGAGCAAGGTACGAGCAGTACTTC
CAISDPHAGARYEQYF
>TRBV7-3|TRBJ2-5|.|.
TGTGCCAGCAGCCCGTCGTTTCGAGAGACCCAGTACTTC
CASSPSFRETQYF
>TRBV28|TRBJ1-2|.|.
TGTGCCAGCAGCCTGAACAGGGTTCGCTATGGCTACACCTTC
CASSLNRVRYGYTF
>TRBV19|TRBJ1-4|TRBD1|.
TGTGCCAGTAGTCCAGCGGACAGGGTCGATGAAAAACTGTTTTTT
CASSPADRVDEKLFF
>TRBV7-9|TRBJ2-1|TRBD2|once
TGTGCCAGCAGCTTAGCACTAGCGGGCTCCTACAATGAGCAGTTCTTC
CASSLALAGSYNEQFF
>TRBV4-1|TRBJ1-1|.|.
TGCGCCAGCAGCCAAGGGAGGGGCCGGACTGAAGCTTTCTTT
CASSQGRGRTEAFF
>TRBV5-4|TRBJ1-5|.|.
TGTGCCAGCAGCTTGTTAGGAGGAGGGAGCAATCAGCCCCAGCATTTT
CASSLLGGGSNQPQHF
>TRBV5-1|TRBJ2-2|.|.
TGCGCCAGCGGAGGAGGTCCAAACACCGGGGAGCTGTTTTTT
CASGGGPNTGELFF
>TRBV7-2|TRBJ1-1|.|.
TGTGCCAGCAGCCGACGACAGGCTACCTTGAACACTGAAGCTTTCTTT
CASSRRQATLNTEAFF
>TRBV6-1|TRBJ2-7|.|once
TGTGCCAGCAGTACCGGGGACTCAGCCTACGAGCAGTACTTC
CASSTGDSAYEQYF
>TRBV19|TRBJ1-5|TRBD1|.
TGTGCCAGTAGTATAGGGGGACAGGGCGGGCAGCCCCAGCATTTT
CASSIGGQGGQPQHF